This TCR beta chain is drawn from a study of cytomegalovirus exposure and HLA in healthy donors. About this clone itself: Its specificity is unknown. Other DNA sequences of this sample code for an identical CDR3.

Primers for the PCR totalled 60 Vbeta and 13 Jbeta. Assay: immunoSEQ multiplex PCR; the TCRdb copy retains only in-frame clones and omits some. Among approximately 150,000 clones, approximately 80% were seen once, and the ten largest hold approximately 6.1%. Everyone who donated was a healthy bone marrow donor. Regarding the study as a whole: Certain indistinguishable V segments, among them TRBV6-2 and TRBV6-3, were excluded. Previous analysis showed most TCR beta V segments were productive about 87% or about 30% of the time.

Unmatched junction bases numbered 1, after V lost 3 bases and J lost 1 base. CDR1 and CDR2 (germline): MGHRA, YSYEKL. CDR3 length equals 15 residues. The sample was PBMCs. The chain links TRBV4-1 to TRBJ2-7; 12 bases are shared with TRBD2. This clonotype originated in a man aged 30 to 39 in good health and CMV-seropositive. The CDR3 DNA reads as TGCGCCAGCAGCCAGCTAGCGGGAGGGTCCTACGAGCAGTACTTC. Translation gives CASSQLAGGSYEQYF.